The present T cell receptor beta chain was sequenced within a study of CD8+CD57+ T cells in acquired aplastic anemia. Study-level findings and limits: Patients and controls shared about 27 CD8+ CDR3 sequences.

Sequencing involved patients with CD8+CD57+ cell expansion previously shown by flow cytometry. The CDR3 sequence is 13 residues long. Trimming removed 4 bases at V and 5 bases at J, with 11 bases between. Germline loops: CDR1 SEHNR, CDR2 FQNEAQ (reference sequence). The study profiled TCR beta VDJ and CDR3 using genomic DNA as template. TCRdb reanalysed the reads using MiXCR and keeps one entry per CDR3 protein. The table records just over 200,000 distinct CDR3 sequences, 55% to 65% of them present only once. About this clonotype itself: What it recognizes is unknown.

The clonotype was recovered from a human donor with aplastic anemia. The chain has TRBV7-9 and TRBJ1-1; D might be TRBD1 (6 bases). Input material: sorted CD4+, CD8+, or CD8+CD57+ T cells (not recorded which) from PBMCs. DNA for the CDR3: TGTGCCAGCAGCTCGGACAGTCTAACTGAAGCTTTCTTT. This translates into CASSSDSLTEAFF.